A single TCR beta chain is shown here with its context. The CDR3 contains 16 residues. Deletions cut 8 bases from V and 2 bases from J, with 16 bases between. The germline CDR1 and CDR2 sequences are ENHRY and SYGVKD. The data stem from a study of blood T cell repertoires in COVID-19. The method was immunoSEQ multiplex PCR; TCRdb's version includes in-frame clones alone and lacks a portion of them. The sample has 260,000 or so clones, about four fifths seen once. The chain is built from TRBV10-3 and TRBJ2-6; D perhaps matches TRBD1 (6 bases). The TCR comes from an older man with acute or convalescent COVID-19. The specimen sequenced was peripheral blood. CDR3 coding DNA: TGTGCCATCCGACAGGAGACTACTACTGGGGCCAACGTCCTGACTTTC. Its protein is CAIRQETTTGANVLTF.